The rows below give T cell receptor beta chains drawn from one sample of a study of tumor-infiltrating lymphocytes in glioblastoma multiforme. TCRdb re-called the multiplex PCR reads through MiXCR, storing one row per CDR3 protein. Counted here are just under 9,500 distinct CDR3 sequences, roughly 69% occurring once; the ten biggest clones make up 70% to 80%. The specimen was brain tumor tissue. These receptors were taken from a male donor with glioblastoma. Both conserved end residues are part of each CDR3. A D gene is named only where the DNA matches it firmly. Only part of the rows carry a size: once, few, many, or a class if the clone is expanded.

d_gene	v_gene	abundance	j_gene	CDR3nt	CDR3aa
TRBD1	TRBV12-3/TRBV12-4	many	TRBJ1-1	TGTGCCAGCAGTCCGGGACAGTTGGATGAAGCTTTCTTT	CASSPGQLDEAFF
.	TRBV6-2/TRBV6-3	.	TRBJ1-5	TGTGCCAGCAGTTCCGTGGATCAGCCCCAGCATTTT	CASSSVDQPQHF
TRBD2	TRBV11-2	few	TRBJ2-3	TGTGCCAGCAGCTTACTAGCGGGGGAAGATACGCAGTATTTT	CASSLLAGEDTQYF
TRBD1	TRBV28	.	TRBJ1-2	TGTGCCAGCAGTTTGCCTAGACAGGGGGGTAACTATGGCTACACCTTC	CASSLPRQGGNYGYTF
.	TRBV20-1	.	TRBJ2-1	TGCAGTGCAGAAACTGATAGAAGTGAGCAGTTCTTC	CSAETDRSEQFF
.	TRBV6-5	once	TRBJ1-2	TGTGCCAGCAGTTACGGTTACTATGGCTACACCTTC	CASSYGYYGYTF
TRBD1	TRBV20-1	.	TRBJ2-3	TGCAGTGCTAGAAAGACAGGGGGGTTGGATACACAGTATTTT	CSARKTGGLDTQYF
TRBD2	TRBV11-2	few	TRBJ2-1	TGTGCCAGCAGCTTACTAGCGGGAGGGCCCCGGGGTGAGCAGTTCTTC	CASSLLAGGPRGEQFF
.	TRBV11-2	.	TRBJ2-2	TGTGCCAGCATTGGTAAGCGGGCCGGAGCCGGGGAGCTGTTTTTT	CASIGKRAGAGELFF
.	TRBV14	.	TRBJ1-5	TGTGCCAGCAGCCAAGCGAGGGTATCGCCCCAGCATTTT	CASSQARVSPQHF
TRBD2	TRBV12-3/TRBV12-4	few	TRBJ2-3	TGTGCCAGCAGAACCGGACTAGCGGGAGGCAAAAGGCGAGATACGCAGTATTTT	CASRTGLAGGKRRDTQYF
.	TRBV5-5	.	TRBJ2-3	TGTGCCAGCAGCTTGGACAGGGCAACAGATACGCAGTATTTT	CASSLDRATDTQYF
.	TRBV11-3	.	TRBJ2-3	TGTGCCAGCAGCCCCCTAGGGCGCACAGATACGCAGTATTTT	CASSPLGRTDTQYF
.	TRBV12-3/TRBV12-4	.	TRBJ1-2	TGTGCCAGCAGTTTATCCGGTACTAACTATGGCTACACCTTC	CASSLSGTNYGYTF
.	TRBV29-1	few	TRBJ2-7	TGCAGCGTTGGGCCAGGGAATCGGGAGCAGTACTTC	CSVGPGNREQYF
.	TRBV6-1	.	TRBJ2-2	TGTGCCAGCAGTGAGCGCAGCACCGGGGAGCTGTTTTTT	CASSERSTGELFF
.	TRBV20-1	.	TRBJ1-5	TGCAGTGCTCGAGAGGGCAGGTATAGCAATCAGCCCCAGCATTTT	CSAREGRYSNQPQHF
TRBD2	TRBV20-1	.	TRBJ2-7	TGCAATGCTAGATGGGGAGGGACTAGACGGGGTGAGCAGTGCTTC	CNARWGGTRRGEQCF
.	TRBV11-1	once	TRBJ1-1	TGTACCAGCAGCATAGAGGAGTGGGACAACGAGGCTTTCTTT	CTSSIEEWDNEAFF
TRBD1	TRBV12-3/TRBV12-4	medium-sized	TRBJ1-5	TGTGCCAGCAGTTTTTCGGCAGGGGGTCAGCCCCAGCATTTT	CASSFSAGGQPQHF
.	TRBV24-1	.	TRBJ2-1	TGTGCCACCAGTGATCTGGAGGGACCCTCACATTATCAGTTCTTC	CATSDLEGPSHYQFF
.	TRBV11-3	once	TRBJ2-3	TGCGTCAGCAGCCTAGGGGAAGGTACGCAGTATTTT	CVSSLGEGTQYF
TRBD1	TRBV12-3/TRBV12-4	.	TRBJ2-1	TGTGCCAGCAGTCAAGTGGGACAGGGCAGTGGTGAGCAGTTCTTC	CASSQVGQGSGEQFF
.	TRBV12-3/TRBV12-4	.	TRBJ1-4	TGTGCCAGCAGTTTAGCGGGCAGGCGTAATGAAAAACTGTTTTTT	CASSLAGRRNEKLFF
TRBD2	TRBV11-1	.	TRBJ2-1	TGTGCCAGCAGCTTAGAGGGACTAGCCTATAATGAGCAGTTCTTC	CASSLEGLAYNEQFF
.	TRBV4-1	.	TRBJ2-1	TGCGCCAGCAGCCAGGACTGGTACCTCGTTTCCTACAATGAGCAGTTCTTC	CASSQDWYLVSYNEQFF
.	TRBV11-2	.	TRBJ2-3	TGTGCCAGCAGCTTATCTTTTTTATATTCCTCTATCAGCAGTATACAAATTAGCACAGATACGCAGTATTTT	CASSLSFLYSSISSIQISTDTQYF
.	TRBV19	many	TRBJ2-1	TGTGCCAGTAGTATCGGTCAGGGAGGTGAAGAGCAGTTCTTC	CASSIGQGGEEQFF
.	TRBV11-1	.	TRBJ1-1	TGTGCCAGCAGTGAAACTGCAGTGAACACTGAAGCTTTCTTT	CASSETAVNTEAFF
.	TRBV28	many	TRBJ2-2	TGTGCCAGCAGTTTGAGGGTGGCCGGGGAGCTGTTTTTT	CASSLRVAGELFF
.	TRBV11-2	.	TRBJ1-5	TGTGCCAGCAGCTTAGGGATGAGCGGTGATCAGCCCCAGCACTTT	CASSLGMSGDQPQHF
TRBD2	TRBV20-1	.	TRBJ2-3	TGCAGTGTTAGTCGCCCCGGACTAGCGGGAGGGCCGAGTAGCTCATATACGCAGTATTTT	CSVSRPGLAGGPSSSYTQYF
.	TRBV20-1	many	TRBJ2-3	TGCAGTGCTAGTCCTAGGGCACTAACTAGCACAGATACGCAGTATTTT	CSASPRALTSTDTQYF
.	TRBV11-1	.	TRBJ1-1	TGTGCCAGCAGTTCGGTGGCGGTAGCGGGCACTGAAGCTTTCTTT	CASSSVAVAGTEAFF
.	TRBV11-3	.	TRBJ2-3	TGTGCCAGCAGCCATCGGGTGGAAGATACGCAGTATTTT	CASSHRVEDTQYF
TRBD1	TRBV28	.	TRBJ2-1	TGTGCCAGCAGTATGAGACAGGGGGCTCGGGAGCAGTTCTTC	CASSMRQGAREQFF
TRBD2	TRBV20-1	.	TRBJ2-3	TGCAGTGCTAGAAGACTAGCGGGGATTAATACGCAGTATTTT	CSARRLAGINTQYF
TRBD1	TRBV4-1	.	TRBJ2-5	TGCGCCAGCAGCGCACCGGGACAGGGGATAGAGACCCAGTACTTC	CASSAPGQGIETQYF
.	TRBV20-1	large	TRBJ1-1	TGCAGTGCTAGCACCAGCCTGAACACTGAAGCTTTCTTT	CSASTSLNTEAFF
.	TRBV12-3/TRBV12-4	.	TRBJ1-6	TGTGCCAGCAGTTTGGAGAGCGGCCGGAATTCACCCCTCCACTTT	CASSLESGRNSPLHF
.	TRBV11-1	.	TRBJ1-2	TGTGCCAGCATGGATCTCAGACATGCGAATGACTATGGCAACACCTTC	CASMDLRHANDYGNTF
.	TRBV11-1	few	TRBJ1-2	TGTGCCAGGGATCTCAGACAGGCGAATGACTATGGCTACACCTTC	CARDLRQANDYGYTF
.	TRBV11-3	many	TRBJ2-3	TGTGCCAGCAGCTTAGTTGCAAGCACAGATACGCAGTATTTT	CASSLVASTDTQYF
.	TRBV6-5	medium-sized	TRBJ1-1	TGTGCCAGCAGAAGACAGTCGTGGGCTGAAGCTTTCTTT	CASRRQSWAEAFF
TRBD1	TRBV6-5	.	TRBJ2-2	TGTGCCAGCAGAAGACAGGGCGGGTCCGGGGAGCTGTTTTTT	CASRRQGGSGELFF